This note documents a single T cell receptor (beta chain) sequence. The clone's antigen remains unknown. No per-base quality is available; no much larger clone lies one base away. The data were taken from a study of CD49a tissue-resident CD8 T cells in human skin (dated by TCRdb to 2016 to 2017). About the full investigation: Subsets of tissue-resident memory CD8+ T cells in human skin, defined by their expression of CD49a, CD69 and CD103, were what the study examined.

V and J are trimmed by 3 bases and 7 bases, and the gene matches miss 7 bases of the junction. Sequences MGHRA (CDR1) and YSYEKL (CDR2) are obtained from the germline V gene. The CDR3 goes from the cysteine to the phenylalanine over 16 residues. Only CDR3 DNA remains: 48 bases, in frame from the first base. For five healthy donors, CD8+ T cells were sorted from blood, dermis and epidermis, and the TCR beta CDR3 regions of these cells were analysed. All TCR-sequenced donors were healthy individuals, and each provided both blood and skin samples. Sorting was used to isolate CD8+ T cell populations ahead of TCR beta sequencing. Before any analysis of T cells, the skin was split into dermal and epidermal compartments. Library generation was performed with the immunoSEQ multiplex PCR assay. In the authors' own workflow: TCR V beta family usage frequencies were compared across the sorted blood, dermal and epidermal CD8+ T cell populations. Imported from immuneACCESS, the table was reduced by TCRdb to in-frame sequences with V and J called. These copies leave out some clones; in studies compared against another copy, an unresolved V gene accounts for under half, and the cause of the remainder is not known. That table is the source of V, J and clone size, and D and trimming were worked out from the DNA. Within this sample are some 1,100 clones, with about 74% of them counted one time only. The ten largest clones add up to under 30% of the sample.

The origin of this receptor is a human donor in good health. The donor label of this sample is uncertain. Sequenced: CD103- CD8+ T cells sorted from skin dermis. The rearranged segments are TRBV4-1 and TRBJ2-1, with 12 bases aligning to TRBD2. The sequenced DNA: TGCGCCAGCAGCCATAGACTAGCGGGAGTTAGAAATGAGCAGTTCTTC. Protein translation: CASSHRLAGVRNEQFF.